This T cell receptor beta chain stems from a study of quantifying T cell responses using KT2 cells. Whole-study context: Reverse transcription used primers in the TCR alpha and beta constant regions.

Each cDNA got a UMI-containing oligo ligated at its 3' end. First-round PCR used around 4 cycles and beta primers RC1.1 and RC1.2 covering TRBC1 and TRBC2. TCRdb passed the UMI-ligation and nested PCR reads through MiXCR, listing each CDR3 protein once. This sample carries some 34,000 distinct CDR3 sequences, approximately 10% of them seen once, and the ten largest clones take 9.7%. Known numbers of the T cell clone KT2 were added to PBMC. Fixed numbers of PBMC received varying amounts of KT2 cells. This clonotype was counted between two and nine times. This sequence originates from a human donor. Specimen: PBMCs spiked with cells of the T cell clone KT2.

The CDR3 DNA is TGTGCCAGCAGCTTAGCGGACAGGGATTACGAGCAGTACTTC. This gives the protein CASSLADRDYEQYF. The gene calls are TRBV7-9 and TRBJ2-7, with 8 bases matching TRBD1. The CDR3 is 14 residues long. The ends lost 0 bases at V and 4 bases at J; junction bases unmatched: 2. Germline values: CDR1 SEHNR, CDR2 FQNEAQ (reference sequence).